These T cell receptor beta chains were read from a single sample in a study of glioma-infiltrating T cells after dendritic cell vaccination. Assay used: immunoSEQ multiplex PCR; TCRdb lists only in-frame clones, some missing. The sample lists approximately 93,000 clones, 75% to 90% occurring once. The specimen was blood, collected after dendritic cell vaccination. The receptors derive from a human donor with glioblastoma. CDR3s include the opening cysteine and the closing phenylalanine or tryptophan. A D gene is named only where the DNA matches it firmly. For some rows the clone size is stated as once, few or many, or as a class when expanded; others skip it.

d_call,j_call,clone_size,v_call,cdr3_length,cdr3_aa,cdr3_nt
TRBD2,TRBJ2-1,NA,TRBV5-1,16,CASSLKLAGVNNEQFF,TGCGCCAGCAGCTTAAAATTGGCGGGAGTGAATAATGAGCAGTTCTTC
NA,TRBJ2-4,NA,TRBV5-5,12,CASSPSKNIQYF,TGTGCCAGCAGCCCCAGCAAAAACATTCAGTACTTC
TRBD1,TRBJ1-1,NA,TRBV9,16,CASSESPTGQNTEAFF,TGTGCCAGCAGCGAGTCGCCGACAGGGCAGAACACTGAAGCTTTCTTT
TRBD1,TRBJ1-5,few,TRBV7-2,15,CASSADRAPYQPQHF,TGTGCCAGCAGCGCAGACAGGGCCCCGTATCAGCCCCAGCATTTT
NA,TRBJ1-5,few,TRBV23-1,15,CASSHPDMNNQPQHF,TGCGCCAGCAGTCATCCAGACATGAACAATCAGCCCCAGCATTTT
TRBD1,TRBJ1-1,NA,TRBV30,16,CAWRTELDRDRTEAFF,TGTGCCTGGAGGACCGAGTTGGACAGGGACCGGACTGAAGCTTTCTTT
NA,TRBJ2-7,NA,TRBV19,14,CASSSGPGEYEQYF,TGTGCCAGTAGTAGCGGCCCCGGAGAGTACGAGCAGTACTTC
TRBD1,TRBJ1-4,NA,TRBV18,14,CASFGPTGNEKLFF,TGTGCCAGCTTTGGCCCGACAGGGAATGAAAAACTGTTTTTT
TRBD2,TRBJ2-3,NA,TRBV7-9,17,CASSSQSSTSGQDTQYF,TGTGCCAGCAGCTCACAATCCTCGACTAGCGGGCAAGATACGCAGTATTTT
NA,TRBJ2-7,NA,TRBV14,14,CASSQPGHRNEQYF,TGTGCCAGCAGCCAACCGGGACACCGCAACGAGCAGTACTTC
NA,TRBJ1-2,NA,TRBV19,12,CASSHVGGGYTF,TGTGCCAGTAGCCACGTTGGAGGTGGCTACACCTTC
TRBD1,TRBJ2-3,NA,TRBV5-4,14,CASSSGQDTDTQYF,TGTGCCAGCAGCTCAGGACAGGACACAGATACGCAGTATTTT
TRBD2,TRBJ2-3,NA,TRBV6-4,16,CASSEGSGGATDTQYF,TGTGCCAGCAGTGAGGGTAGCGGGGGGGCCACAGATACGCAGTATTTT
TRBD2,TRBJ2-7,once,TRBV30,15,CAWSENSGSSYEQYF,TGTGCCTGGAGTGAAAACAGCGGGAGCTCCTACGAGCAGTACTTC
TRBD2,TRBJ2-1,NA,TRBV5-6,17,CASSDDSGTIAYNEQFF,TGTGCCAGCAGCGACGACTCCGGGACTATAGCCTACAATGAGCAGTTCTTC
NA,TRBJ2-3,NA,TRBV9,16,CASSVGEGESTDTQYF,TGTGCCAGCAGCGTAGGTGAGGGAGAGTCGACAGATACGCAGTATTTT
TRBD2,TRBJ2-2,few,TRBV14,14,CASSPGLLTGELFF,TGTGCCAGCAGCCCGGGACTACTCACCGGGGAGCTGTTTTTT
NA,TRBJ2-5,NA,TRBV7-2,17,CASSSTLLQGRRETQYF,TGTGCCAGCAGCTCGACGCTTCTACAGGGACGGCGAGAGACCCAGTACTTC
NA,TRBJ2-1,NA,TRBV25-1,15,CASSEYDSPTGEQFF,TGTGCCAGCAGTGAATATGATAGCCCGACAGGTGAGCAGTTCTTC
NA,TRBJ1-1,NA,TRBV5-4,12,CASSLGQTRAFF,TGTGCCAGCAGCTTGGGACAGACGCGAGCTTTCTTT
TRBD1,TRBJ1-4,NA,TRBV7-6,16,CASSLSPWDRVNVLFF,TGTGCCAGCAGCTTATCGCCCTGGGACAGGGTTAACGTACTGTTTTTT
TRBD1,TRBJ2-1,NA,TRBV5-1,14,CASSKDRGMYEQFF,TGCGCCAGCAGCAAGGACAGGGGGATGTATGAGCAGTTCTTC
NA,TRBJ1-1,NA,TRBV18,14,CASSPLQGNTEAFF,TGTGCCAGCTCACCACTCCAGGGGAACACTGAAGCTTTCTTT
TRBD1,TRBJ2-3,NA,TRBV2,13,CASHRQGGDVQYF,TGTGCCAGCCACAGACAGGGTGGTGATGTGCAGTATTTT
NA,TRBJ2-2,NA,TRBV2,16,CASSEPGRSGTGELFF,TGTGCCAGCAGTGAACCCGGTAGATCGGGCACCGGGGAGCTGTTTTTT
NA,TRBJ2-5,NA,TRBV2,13,CASSANREETQYF,TGTGCCAGCAGTGCAAACAGGGAAGAGACCCAGTACTTC
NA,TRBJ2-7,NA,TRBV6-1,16,CASSDWKTGGSYEQYF,TGTGCCAGCAGTGATTGGAAGACTGGCGGCTCCTACGAGCAGTACTTC
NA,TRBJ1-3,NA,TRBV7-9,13,CASSSGAGNTIYF,TGTGCCAGCAGCTCAGGGGCTGGAAACACCATATATTTT
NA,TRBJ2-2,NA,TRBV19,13,CASIMQGHGELFF,TGTGCCAGTATCATGCAGGGCCACGGGGAGCTGTTTTTT
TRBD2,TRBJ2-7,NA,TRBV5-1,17,CASSSRTSGGSSYEQYF,TGCGCCAGCAGCTCCCGGACTAGCGGGGGGAGCTCCTACGAGCAGTACTTC
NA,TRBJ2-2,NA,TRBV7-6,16,CASSLGVGANTGELFF,TGTGCCAGCAGCTTAGGAGTCGGGGCGAACACCGGGGAGCTGTTTTTT
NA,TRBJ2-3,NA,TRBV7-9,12,CASSASADTQYF,TGTGCCAGCAGCGCCTCGGCAGATACGCAGTATTTT
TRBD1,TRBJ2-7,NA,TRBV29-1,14,CSVEGTGATYEQYF,TGCAGCGTTGAAGGGACAGGGGCTACCTACGAGCAGTACTTC
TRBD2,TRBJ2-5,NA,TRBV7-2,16,CASSLTSGGLQGTQYF,TGTGCCAGCAGCTTAACTAGCGGGGGACTTCAAGGGACCCAGTACTTC
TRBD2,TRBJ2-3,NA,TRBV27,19,CASSSSGGVGEGLTDTQYF,TGTGCCAGCAGTTCATCGGGGGGGGTAGGGGAGGGCCTCACAGATACGCAGTATTTT
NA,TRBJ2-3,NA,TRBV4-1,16,CASSPPGGIAPYTQYF,TGCGCCAGCAGCCCCCCAGGCGGGATAGCGCCTTATACGCAGTATTTT
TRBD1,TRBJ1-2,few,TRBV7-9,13,CASSQGTDYGYTF,TGTGCCAGCAGCCAAGGGACAGACTATGGCTACACCTTC
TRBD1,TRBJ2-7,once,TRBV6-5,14,CASFRDRSSYEQYF,TGTGCCAGCTTCCGGGACAGGAGCTCCTACGAGCAGTACTTC
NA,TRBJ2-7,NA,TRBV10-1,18,CASSERKVGQRCGYEQYF,TGCGCCAGCAGTGAGAGAAAGGTAGGACAGCGCTGCGGCTACGAGCAGTACTTC